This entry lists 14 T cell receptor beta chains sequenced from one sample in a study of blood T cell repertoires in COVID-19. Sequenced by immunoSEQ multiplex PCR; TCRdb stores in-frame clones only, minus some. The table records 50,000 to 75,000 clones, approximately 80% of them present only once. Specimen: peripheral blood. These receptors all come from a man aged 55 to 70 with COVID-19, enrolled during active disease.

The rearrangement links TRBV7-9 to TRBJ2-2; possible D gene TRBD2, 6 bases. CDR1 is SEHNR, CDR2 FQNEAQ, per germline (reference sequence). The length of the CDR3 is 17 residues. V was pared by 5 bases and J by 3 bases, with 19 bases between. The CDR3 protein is CASSPRLAGDYTGELFF. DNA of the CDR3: TGTGCCAGCAGCCCTCGACTGGCCGGGGACTACACCGGGGAGCTGTTTTTT. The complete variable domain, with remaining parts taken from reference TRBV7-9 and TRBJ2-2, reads DTGVSQNPRHKITKRGQNVTFRCDPISEHNRLYWYRQTLGQGPEFLTYFQNEAQLEKSRLLSDRFSAERPKGSFSTLEIQRTEQGDSAMYLCASSPRLAGDYTGELFFGEGSRLTVL.

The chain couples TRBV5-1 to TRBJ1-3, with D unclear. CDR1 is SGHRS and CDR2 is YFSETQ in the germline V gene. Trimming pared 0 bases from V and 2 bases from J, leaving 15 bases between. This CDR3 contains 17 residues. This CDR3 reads CASSLDGDRGAGNTIYF. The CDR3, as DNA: TGCGCCAGCAGCTTGGATGGGGATCGGGGAGCTGGAAACACCATATATTTT. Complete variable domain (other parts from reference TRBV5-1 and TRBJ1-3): KAGVTQTPRYLIKTRGQQVTLSCSPISGHRSVSWYQQTPGQGLQFLFEYFSETQRNKGNFPGRFSGRQFSNSRSEMNVSTLELGDSALYLCASSLDGDRGAGNTIYFGEGSWLTVV.

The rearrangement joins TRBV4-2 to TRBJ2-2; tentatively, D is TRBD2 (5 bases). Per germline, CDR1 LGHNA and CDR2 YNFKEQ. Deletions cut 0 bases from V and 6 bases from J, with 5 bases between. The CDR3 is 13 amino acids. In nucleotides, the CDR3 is TGTGCCAGCAGCCAAGAGCGGGCCGGGGAGCTGTTTTTT. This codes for CASSQERAGELFF.

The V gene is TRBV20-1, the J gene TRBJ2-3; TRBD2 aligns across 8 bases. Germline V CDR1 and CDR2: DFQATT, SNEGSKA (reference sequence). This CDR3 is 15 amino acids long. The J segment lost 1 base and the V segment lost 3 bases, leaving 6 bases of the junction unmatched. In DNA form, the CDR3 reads TGCAGTGCTAGTCGCGGGGGGTTAGGCACAGATACGCAGTATTTT. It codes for CSASRGGLGTDTQYF.

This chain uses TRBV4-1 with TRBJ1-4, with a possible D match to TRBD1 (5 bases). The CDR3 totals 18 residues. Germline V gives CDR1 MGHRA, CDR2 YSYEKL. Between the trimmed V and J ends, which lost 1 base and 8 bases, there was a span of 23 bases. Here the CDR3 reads CASSQGAVGAGLEEKLFF. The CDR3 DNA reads TGCGCCAGCAGCCAAGGGGCGGTCGGGGCGGGGTTGGAAGAAAAACTGTTTTTT.

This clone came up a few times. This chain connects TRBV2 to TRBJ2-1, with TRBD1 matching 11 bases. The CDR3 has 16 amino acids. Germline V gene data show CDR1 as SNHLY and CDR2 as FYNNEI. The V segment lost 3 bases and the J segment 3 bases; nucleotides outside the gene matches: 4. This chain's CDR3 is CASSEKGTGGYNEQFF. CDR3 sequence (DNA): TGTGCCAGCAGTGAGAAGGGGACAGGGGGCTACAATGAGCAGTTCTTC. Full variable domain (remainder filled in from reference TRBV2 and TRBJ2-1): EPEVTQTPSHQVTQMGQEVILRCVPISNHLYFYWYRQILGQKVEFLVSFYNNEISEKSEIFDDQFSVERPDGSNFTLKIRSTKLEDSAMYFCASSEKGTGGYNEQFFGPGTRLTVL.

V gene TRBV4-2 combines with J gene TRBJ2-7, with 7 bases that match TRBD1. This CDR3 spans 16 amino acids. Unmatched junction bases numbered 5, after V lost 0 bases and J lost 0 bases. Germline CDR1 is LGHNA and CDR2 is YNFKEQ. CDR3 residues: CASSQDTGDSSYEQYF. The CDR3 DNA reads TGTGCCAGCAGCCAAGATACCGGGGACAGCTCCTACGAGCAGTACTTC.

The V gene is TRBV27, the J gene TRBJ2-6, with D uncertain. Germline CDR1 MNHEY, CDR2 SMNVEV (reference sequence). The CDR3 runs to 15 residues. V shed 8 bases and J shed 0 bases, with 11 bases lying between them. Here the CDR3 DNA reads TGTGCCAGCGGTTCCCTCCGCTCTGGGGCCAACGTCCTGACTTTC. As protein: CASGSLRSGANVLTF.

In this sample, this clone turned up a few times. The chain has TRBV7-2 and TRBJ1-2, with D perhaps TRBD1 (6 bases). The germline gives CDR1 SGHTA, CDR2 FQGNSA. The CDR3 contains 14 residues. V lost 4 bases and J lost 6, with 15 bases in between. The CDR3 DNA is TGTGCCAGCAGCTCTACAGGGTATGGTAATGGCTACACCTTC. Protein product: CASSSTGYGNGYTF.

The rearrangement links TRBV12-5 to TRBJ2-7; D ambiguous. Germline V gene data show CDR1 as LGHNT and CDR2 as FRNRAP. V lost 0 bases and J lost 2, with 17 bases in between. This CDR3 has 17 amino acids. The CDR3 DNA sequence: TGTGCTAGTGGTTTGGTACTCCCCAGCAGGATCACCTACGAGCAGTACTTC. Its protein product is CASGLVLPSRITYEQYF.

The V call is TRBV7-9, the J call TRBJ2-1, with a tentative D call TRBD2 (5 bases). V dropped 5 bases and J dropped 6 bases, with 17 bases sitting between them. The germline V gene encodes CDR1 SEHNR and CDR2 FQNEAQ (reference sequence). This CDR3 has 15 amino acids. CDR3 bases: TGTGCCAGCAGCCCGCCGGTGAGGGAGCTCAATGAGCAGTTCTTC. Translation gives CASSPPVRELNEQFF.

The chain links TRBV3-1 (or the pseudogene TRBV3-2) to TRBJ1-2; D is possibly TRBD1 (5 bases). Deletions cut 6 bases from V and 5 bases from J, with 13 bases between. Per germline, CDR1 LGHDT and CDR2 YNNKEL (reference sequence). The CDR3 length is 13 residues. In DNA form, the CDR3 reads TGTGCCAGCAGACCTTGGGGGGAGTATGGCTACACCTTC. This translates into CASRPWGEYGYTF.

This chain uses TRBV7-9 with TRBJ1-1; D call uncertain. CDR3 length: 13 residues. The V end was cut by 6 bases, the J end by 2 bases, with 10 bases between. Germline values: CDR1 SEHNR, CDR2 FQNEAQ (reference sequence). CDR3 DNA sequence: TGTGCCAGCAGTGCTCTAGTAAACACTGAAGCTTTCTTT. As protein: CASSALVNTEAFF. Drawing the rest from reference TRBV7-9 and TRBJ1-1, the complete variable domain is DTGVSQNPRHKITKRGQNVTFRCDPISEHNRLYWYRQTLGQGPEFLTYFQNEAQLEKSRLLSDRFSAERPKGSFSTLEIQRTEQGDSAMYLCASSALVNTEAFFGQGTRLTVV.

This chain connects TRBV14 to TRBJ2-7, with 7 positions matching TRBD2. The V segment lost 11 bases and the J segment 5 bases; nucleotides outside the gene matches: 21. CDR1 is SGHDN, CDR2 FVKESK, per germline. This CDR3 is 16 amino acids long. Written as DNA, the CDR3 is TGTGCCGGCCTAGCCCTTCGTTGCGGGAGTATACACGAGCAGTACTTC. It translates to CAGLALRCGSIHEQYF.